Listed below are T cell receptor beta chains from one sample, sequenced in a study of cytotoxic CD8 clonotypes in ibrutinib-treated CLL. Sequencing used immunoSEQ multiplex PCR; TCRdb keeps in-frame clones, though not all of them. The table has 250,000 to 350,000 clones, 65% to 85% seen once. The material sequenced was PBMCs, taken at disease progression, from a patient treated with ibrutinib. The receptors shown here come from a human donor with chronic lymphocytic leukemia. The CDR3 runs from the conserved cysteine through the conserved F or W. Fields, in order: clone size, V gene, D gene, J gene, CDR3 DNA, CDR3 protein. A D gene is named only where the DNA matches it firmly. Clone size, where shown, is once, few, many, or a class for clones that have expanded.

>NA|TRBV7-9|NA|TRBJ2-7
TGTGCCAGCAGTGATACCCAAGGATACGGCCCCTCCTACGAGCAGTACTTC
CASSDTQGYGPSYEQYF
>NA|TRBV27|NA|TRBJ2-1
TGTGCCAGCAGTTTCGACTTCGACAATGAGCAGTTCTTC
CASSFDFDNEQFF
>NA|TRBV7-6|TRBD1|TRBJ1-2
TGTGCCAGCAGCAGGACAGGATATGGCTACACCTTC
CASSRTGYGYTF
>NA|TRBV4-3|TRBD2|TRBJ2-3
TGCGCCAGCAGCCGAGTGGCCGGGACTAGCGGGATGATTAACGCAGATACGCAGTATTTT
CASSRVAGTSGMINADTQYF
>NA|TRBV6-5|NA|TRBJ2-2
TGTGCCAGCAGTTACCATTTTGACACCGGGGAGCTGTTTTTT
CASSYHFDTGELFF
>NA|TRBV18|TRBD1|TRBJ2-7
TGTGCCAGCTCACCCCCGGACAGGGGTAACTACGAGCAGTACTTC
CASSPPDRGNYEQYF
>NA|TRBV4-2|NA|TRBJ2-7
TGTGCCAGCAGCCCGTTCACCGGGACACCCACCTACGAGCAGTACTTC
CASSPFTGTPTYEQYF
>NA|TRBV27|NA|TRBJ2-7
TGTGCCAGCAGCCGAGGACTGTTCTACGAGCAGTACTTC
CASSRGLFYEQYF
>NA|TRBV28|NA|TRBJ1-2
TGTGCCAGCAAGGTTACAGGGCTTAACTATGGCTACACCTTC
CASKVTGLNYGYTF
>NA|TRBV5-1|TRBD1|TRBJ1-2
TGCGCCAGCAGCTTGGATGGACAGGGGGCGCCTGGCTACACCTTC
CASSLDGQGAPGYTF
>NA|TRBV7-2|TRBD1|TRBJ1-1
TGTGCCAGCAGCTTAGCAGGGGGCTGGAACACTGAAGCTTTCTTT
CASSLAGGWNTEAFF
>few|TRBV4-1|NA|TRBJ1-5
TGCGCCAGCAGCCGGGGGGGCTTCAATCAGCCCCAGCATTTT
CASSRGGFNQPQHF
>once|TRBV28|TRBD2|TRBJ2-7
TGTGCCAGCAGTTTTAGGGCTAGCGGGAGATGGGGTTACGAGCAGTACTTC
CASSFRASGRWGYEQYF
>NA|TRBV12-5|NA|TRBJ2-1
TGTGCTAGTGGTTTGTGGGGTCCGGGTGAGCAGTTCTTC
CASGLWGPGEQFF
>few|TRBV10-3|NA|TRBJ1-5
TGTGCCATCAGTGATTTTGGGGGCCGACAGCCCCAGCATTTT
CAISDFGGRQPQHF
>NA|TRBV5-6|NA|TRBJ2-5
TGTGCCAGCAGCGTGGACTATGGGACCCAGTACTTC
CASSVDYGTQYF
>few|TRBV7-9|TRBD2|TRBJ2-1
TGTGCCAGCAGCCCCGCCGGAGCGGGAGGGCTCCATGAGCAGTTCTTC
CASSPAGAGGLHEQFF
>once|TRBV4-1|NA|TRBJ1-6
TGCGCCAGCAGAGTCACGACCCTTGAATATAATTCACCCCTCCACTTT
CASRVTTLEYNSPLHF
>NA|TRBV6-6|NA|TRBJ1-2
TGTGCCAGCAGTTACTCGGAAGCTATCTATGGCTACACCTTC
CASSYSEAIYGYTF
>NA|TRBV15|TRBD2|TRBJ2-5
TGTGCCACCAGCAGAAATGGGGGACTAGCGGGAAGAGAGACCCAGTACTTC
CATSRNGGLAGRETQYF
>NA|TRBV9|NA|TRBJ1-6
TGTGCCAGCAGCGTAGATAGGGGTAATTCACCCCTCCACTTT
CASSVDRGNSPLHF
>NA|TRBV27|NA|TRBJ2-4
TGTGCCAGCGCCTCCTGGGCCAAAAACATTCAGTACTTC
CASASWAKNIQYF
>once|TRBV6-5|NA|TRBJ2-4
TGTGCCAGCCAGTCGACGTTAGCCAAAAACATTCAGTACTTC
CASQSTLAKNIQYF
>NA|TRBV5-1|NA|TRBJ2-2
TGCGCCAGCAGCTTGAGGCCGGGACAGAACACCGGGGAGCTGTTTTTT
CASSLRPGQNTGELFF
>NA|TRBV18|NA|TRBJ2-2
TGTGCCAGCTCCCTTAAGGTTACCGGGGCGAACACCGGGGAGCTGTTTTTT
CASSLKVTGANTGELFF
>NA|TRBV5-1|NA|TRBJ2-3
TGCGCCAGCAGTCCAGCGGGCAACACAGATACGCAGTATTTT
CASSPAGNTDTQYF